This passage covers 31 T cell receptor beta chains from one sample sequenced in a study of blood T cell repertoires in COVID-19. TCRdb's table, derived via immunoSEQ multiplex PCR, lists solely in-frame clones and lacks some. The sample lists approximately 70,000 clones, 85% to 90% occurring once. Sequencing was performed on peripheral blood. The receptors here all came from a man aged 70-80 years with active or convalescent COVID-19.

The genes are TRBV27 and TRBJ2-7; TRBD2 agrees at 12 bases. Germline lookup yields CDR1 MNHEY and CDR2 SMNVEV (reference sequence). The CDR3 runs to 16 residues. Trimming took 5 bases from V and 6 from J; bases not matched to a gene: 11. DNA for the CDR3: TGTGCCAGCAGTAGAGGGACTAGCGGGTGGTCTCGCGAGCAGTACTTC. It specifies CASSRGTSGWSREQYF.

The chain couples TRBV5-1 to TRBJ1-2; D is unclear. The CDR3 is 15 amino acids. CDR1 SGHRS and CDR2 YFSETQ come from the germline V gene. The germline V and J ends were trimmed by 0 bases and 0 bases, with 9 bases remaining between them. As DNA, the CDR3 is TGCGCCAGCAGCTTGGACCCCGGGGCTAACTATGGCTACACCTTC. It is translated as CASSLDPGANYGYTF.

On this clone: One end of the junction does not line up with germline, which may come from a read error. J is TRBJ2-7 and V is TRBV3-1 (or the pseudogene TRBV3-2); a weak D match, TRBD1 (5 bases). Germline CDR1 reads LGHDT; CDR2 reads YNNKEL (reference sequence). The CDR3 consists of 13 residues. CDR3 region: CASSQDYSGREVF. The DNA of the CDR3 is TGTGCCAGCAGCCAAGATTACAGTGGCAGGGAAGTCTTC.

This chain links TRBV5-1 with TRBJ2-5; perhaps TRBD1 as D (6 bases). V was pared by 0 bases and J by 7 bases, with 16 bases between. Looked up from germline, CDR1 is SGHRS and CDR2 is YFSETQ. CDR3 length: 15 amino acids. The CDR3 loop is CASSLEQDQGGTQYF. Written as DNA, the CDR3 is TGCGCCAGCAGCTTGGAACAAGACCAAGGGGGGACCCAGTACTTC.

This chain connects TRBV24-1 to TRBJ1-1; possibly TRBD1 for D (6 bases). There are 15 residues in the CDR3. Trimming took off 2 bases at V and 5 bases at J, with 14 bases between the two ends. In germline, CDR1 is KGHDR, CDR2 SFDVKD. This CDR3 is CATSDSQQGWTEAFF. The CDR3 DNA reads as TGTGCCACCAGTGATTCCCAACAGGGATGGACTGAAGCTTTCTTT.

J is TRBJ2-7 and V is TRBV5-4; weak D call: TRBD1 (5 bases). This CDR3 is 14 amino acids long. V was trimmed by 6 bases and J by 5 bases, leaving 18 bases between them. Germline assignment: CDR1 SGHNT and CDR2 YYREEE (reference sequence). CDR3: CASIPDTMSDEQYF. CDR3 bases: TGTGCCAGCATCCCGGACACGATGAGCGACGAGCAGTACTTC.

The chain combines TRBV5-4 with TRBJ2-2, with 14 positions matching TRBD2. This CDR3 spans 17 amino acids. CDR1 is SGHNT, CDR2 YYREEE, per germline (reference sequence). V shed 9 bases, J shed 5 bases, and the junction held 12 bases outside the gene matches. The CDR3, as DNA: TGTGCCATCCCGGGGACTAGCGGGAGTGAATTGACCGGGGAGCTGTTTTTT. Translation gives CAIPGTSGSELTGELFF.

The rearrangement uses TRBV15 and TRBJ1-1; 8 bases are a match to TRBD1. CDR1 LNHNV and CDR2 YYDKDF come from the germline V gene (reference sequence). The CDR3 extends over 19 amino acids. The junction had 20 bases not matched to a gene; V was cut back by 0 bases and J by 8 bases. The CDR3 DNA follows: TGTGCCACCAGCAGAGATGCGGCCAGGGGGCTGGGAGGAGAAACCGAAGCTTTCTTT. It encodes CATSRDAARGLGGETEAFF. Together with reference TRBV15 and TRBJ1-1, the CDR3 gives the full variable domain: DAMVIQNPRYQVTQFGKPVTLSCSQTLNHNVMYWYQQKSSQAPKLLFHYYDKDFNNEADTPDNFQSRRPNTSFCFLDIRSPGLGDTAMYLCATSRDAARGLGGETEAFFGQGTRLTVV.

The rearrangement joins TRBV3-1 (or the pseudogene TRBV3-2) to TRBJ1-1, with 7 bases identical to TRBD1. The CDR3 spans 13 residues. V gave up 6 bases and J gave up 1 base; unmatched junction bases: 2. CDR1 is LGHDT, CDR2 YNNKEL, per germline (reference sequence). DNA for the CDR3: TGTGCCAGCAGTCGGACAGGGAACACTGAAGCTTTCTTT. Protein product: CASSRTGNTEAFF.

This chain uses TRBV10-3 with TRBJ1-5, with 8 nucleotides matching TRBD1. Unmatched junction bases numbered 5, after V lost 6 bases and J lost 4 bases. The CDR3 spans 14 residues. Looked up from germline, CDR1 is ENHRY and CDR2 is SYGVKD. This CDR3 is CAISAGQGNQPQHF. The CDR3 region has the DNA TGTGCCATCAGCGCTGGACAGGGAAATCAGCCCCAGCATTTT.

V usage is TRBV19 and J usage is TRBJ1-4; no firm D call. The CDR3 runs 14 residues. V was pared by 3 bases and J by 5 bases, with 10 bases between. Germline V CDR1 and CDR2: LNHDA, SQIVND (reference sequence). The CDR3 sequence is CASSMGQMNEKLFF. The CDR3 region has the DNA TGTGCCAGTAGTATGGGCCAGATGAATGAAAAACTGTTTTTT.

The rearrangement links TRBV5-1 to TRBJ1-1; tentative D call: TRBD1 (5 bases). Germline V gives CDR1 SGHRS, CDR2 YFSETQ. This CDR3 comprises 15 residues. Trimming left V 4 bases short and J 4 bases short, with 17 bases between. This CDR3 reads CASSPLGSGGTEAFF. The DNA of the CDR3 is TGCGCCAGCAGCCCCCTCGGGAGTGGGGGCACTGAAGCTTTCTTT.

This clone was recorded a few times. The chain joins TRBV5-6 to TRBJ2-7; 8 bases are a match to TRBD1. CDR1 and CDR2 (germline): SGHDT, YYEEEE. V was clipped by 4 bases and J by 3 bases; unmatched bases: 0. This CDR3 is built from 12 residues. CDR3 in amino acids: CASSDRGYEQYF. The CDR3 DNA reads TGTGCCAGCAGCGACAGGGGCTACGAGCAGTACTTC. The full variable domain, with the rest looked up from reference TRBV5-6 and TRBJ2-7, is DAGVTQSPTHLIKTRGQQVTLRCSPKSGHDTVSWYQQALGQGPQFIFQYYEEEERQRGNFPDRFSGHQFPNYSSELNVNALLLGDSALYLCASSDRGYEQYFGPGTRLTVT.

The gene calls are TRBV28 and TRBJ2-7, with 9 bases matching TRBD1. The germline V gene encodes CDR1 MDHEN and CDR2 SYDVKM. The CDR3 has 15 residues. V lost 4 bases to trimming and J lost 4 bases; unmatched junction nucleotides: 8. CDR3 sequence: CASSSFLQGAYEQYF. CDR3 in DNA: TGTGCCAGCAGTTCTTTCCTACAGGGGGCGTACGAGCAGTACTTC.

The rearrangement joins TRBV19 to TRBJ1-2; 9 nucleotides align to TRBD1. The CDR3 has 17 residues. The ends lost 8 bases at V and 6 bases at J; junction bases unmatched: 19. Germline-derived CDR1 and CDR2 are LNHDA and SQIVND (reference sequence). The DNA for the CDR3 is TGTGCCAGTTCGGGGGGTAACTTTCAGACAGGGGGAAATGGCTACACCTTC. It yields the protein CASSGGNFQTGGNGYTF. Drawing the rest from reference TRBV19 and TRBJ1-2, the complete variable domain is DGGITQSPKYLFRKEGQNVTLSCEQNLNHDAMYWYRQDPGQGLRLIYYSQIVNDFQKGDIAEGYSVSREKKESFPLTVTSAQKNPTAFYLCASSGGNFQTGGNGYTFGSGTRLTVV.

The chain has TRBV24-1 and TRBJ1-2; tentative D call: TRBD1 (5 bases). Germline-derived CDR1 and CDR2 are KGHDR and SFDVKD. The CDR3 is made up of 16 amino acids. V was shortened by 3 bases and J by 8 bases, with 21 bases between the two germline ends. The CDR3 nucleotides are TGTGCCACCAGTGATCCCCTCGGAAGGGGATCAGACGGCTACACCTTC. This translates into CATSDPLGRGSDGYTF.

The rearrangement uses TRBV6-5 and TRBJ1-1; D is perhaps TRBD1 (6 bases). Germline V gene data show CDR1 as MNHEY and CDR2 as SVGAGI. The CDR3 has 15 amino acids. V lost 0 bases to trimming and J lost 4 bases, with 12 bases between them. The CDR3 loop is CASSYSQGTGTEAFF. The CDR3 DNA follows: TGTGCCAGCAGTTACTCGCAGGGGACGGGCACTGAAGCTTTCTTT.

This chain links TRBV3-1 (or the pseudogene TRBV3-2) with TRBJ2-5, with 10 nucleotides matching TRBD2. Germline CDR1 reads LGHDT; CDR2 reads YNNKEL (reference sequence). J gave up 5 bases and V 5 bases, and 5 bases lay outside the gene matches. The CDR3 consists of 14 residues. CDR3 in DNA: TGTGCCAGCAGCGCTAGCGGGAGTTCGGAGACCCAGTACTTC. Translated: CASSASGSSETQYF.

V gene TRBV4-1 combines with J gene TRBJ2-3, with D perhaps matching TRBD2 (7 bases). There are 20 residues in the CDR3. Germline values: CDR1 MGHRA, CDR2 YSYEKL. V lost 2 bases and J 5 bases, leaving 29 bases between the germline ends. CDR3 sequence (DNA): TGCGCCAGCAGCCAACCCCGCTGGGGGGGGCCGAGGGGCTTGGAAGATACGCAGTATTTT. This codes for CASSQPRWGGPRGLEDTQYF.

The chain uses TRBV13 and TRBJ1-4; TRBD1 might be the D (5 bases). Trimming cost V 5 bases and J 7 bases, with 17 bases left between them. Per the germline V gene, CDR1 is PRHDT and CDR2 is FYEKMQ (reference sequence). This CDR3 is built from 15 residues. CDR3 region: CASSPRAGKGEKLFF. CDR3 DNA sequence: TGTGCCAGCAGCCCTCGGGCAGGGAAGGGTGAAAAACTGTTTTTT.

The chain recombines TRBV27 with TRBJ2-5; D ambiguous. CDR3 length equals 12 residues. The V gene's germline CDR1 is MNHEY and CDR2 SMNVEV (reference sequence). Trimming took off 6 bases at V and 7 bases at J, with 12 bases between the two ends. The CDR3, as DNA: TGTGCCAGCAGGTCCATCCGAGGGACCCAGTACTTC. Translation: CASRSIRGTQYF.

The V gene is TRBV7-2, the J gene TRBJ2-7, with 8 positions matching TRBD2. V shed 2 bases, J shed 9 bases, and the junction held 12 bases outside the gene matches. The CDR3 is made up of 15 amino acids. Germline assignment: CDR1 SGHTA and CDR2 FQGNSA. The CDR3 DNA is TGTGCCAGCAGCTTAATGGCGGGGGGTCGGAGGCCGCAGTACTTC. It specifies CASSLMAGGRRPQYF.

The genes are TRBV7-6 and TRBJ2-7; D is unresolved. Trimming removed 1 base at V and 6 bases at J, with 7 bases between. Germline lookup yields CDR1 SGHVS and CDR2 FNYEAQ. The CDR3 loop spans 12 amino acids. The CDR3 nucleotides are TGTGCCAGCAGCTTAGACAGTCGCGAGCAGTACTTC. It translates to CASSLDSREQYF.

The chain couples TRBV30 to TRBJ2-3, with TRBD2 matching over 8 bases. Germline loops: CDR1 GTSNPN, CDR2 SVGIG (reference sequence). The CDR3 sequence is 12 residues long. The junction had 5 bases not matched to a gene; V was cut back by 7 bases and J by 5 bases. CDR3 amino acids: CASDRGGDTQYF. As DNA, the CDR3 is TGTGCCTCCGATCGGGGGGGAGATACGCAGTATTTT.

This clone has only a few counts. Here the CDR3 reads CASSYKGLAGYNEQFF. In nucleotides, the CDR3 is TGTGCCAGCAGCTATAAAGGACTAGCTGGCTACAATGAGCAGTTCTTC. V and J are TRBV7-8 and TRBJ2-1; 8 bases line up with TRBD2. Unmatched junction bases numbered 8, after V lost 4 bases and J lost 3 bases. CDR3 length: 16 amino acids. The V gene's germline CDR1 is SGHVS and CDR2 FQNEAQ.

The chain uses TRBV5-1 and TRBJ1-1; maybe TRBD1 (6 bases). Germline CDR1 and CDR2: SGHRS and YFSETQ. This CDR3 comprises 14 residues. The ends were cut back, 3 bases at V and 8 bases at J, with 17 bases in the middle. CDR3 sequence reads: CASSYRGTGIEAFF. DNA for the CDR3: TGCGCCAGCAGCTACAGAGGAACAGGGATCGAAGCTTTCTTT.

This clone was seen once. The chain uses TRBV9 and TRBJ1-2; TRBD1 matches at 8 bases. The CDR3 consists of 14 residues. Per germline, CDR1 SGDLS and CDR2 YYNGEE. J was trimmed by 5 bases and V by 0 bases; bases with no gene match: 3. CDR3 DNA sequence: TGTGCCAGCAGCGTAGGACAGGGGAGTTATGGCTACACCTTC. Its translation: CASSVGQGSYGYTF.

The chain has TRBV5-1 and TRBJ2-5, with 7 positions matching TRBD2. From germline, CDR1 is SGHRS and CDR2 YFSETQ. V lost 0 bases and J lost 5; bases outside the gene matches: 10. This CDR3 spans 16 amino acids. CDR3 nucleotides: TGCGCCAGCAGCTTGGCCGCCATGACTAGCCGGGAGACCCAGTACTTC. Amino acids: CASSLAAMTSRETQYF.

The chain joins TRBV9 to TRBJ1-3; TRBD1 agrees at 7 bases. The CDR3 is 15 amino acids. Germline V gene lookup returns CDR1 SGDLS and CDR2 YYNGEE. Unmatched junction bases numbered 9, after V lost 2 bases and J lost 7 bases. CDR3 in amino acids: CASSVGTAFGNTIYF. As DNA, the CDR3 is TGTGCCAGCAGCGTGGGGACAGCGTTTGGCAACACCATATATTTT.

This chain uses TRBV28 with TRBJ1-1, with 10 bases fitting TRBD1. The CDR3 spans 15 residues. V was pared by 6 bases and J by 5 bases, with 9 bases of the junction left unmatched. From germline, CDR1 is MDHEN and CDR2 SYDVKM. The CDR3 nucleotides are TGTGCCAGCAGCGCCGGGACAGGGGTTTTTACTGAAGCTTTCTTT. Encoded protein: CASSAGTGVFTEAFF.

The gene calls are TRBV6-4 and TRBJ1-2; 7 bases agree with TRBD1. Germline CDR1 reads MRHNA; CDR2 reads SNTAGT. CDR3 length equals 16 residues. The junction had 5 bases not matched to a gene; V was cut back by 0 bases and J by 1 base. CDR3 sequence: CASSDSGDSLNYGYTF. Written as DNA, the CDR3 is TGTGCCAGCAGTGACTCGGGGGACAGCCTTAACTATGGCTACACCTTC.